Listed below are T cell receptor beta chains from one sample, sequenced in a study of CD8 T cells in ankylosing spondylitis. TCRdb called the 5' RACE reads again in MiXCR, with one record for every CDR3 protein. Of 700,000 to 1,000,000 distinct CDR3 sequences in the sample, about 10% were seen once. Material for sequencing was blood, either unsorted or a sorted T cell fraction (not recorded which). Receptors originate from a male donor with ankylosing spondylitis. The CDR3 runs from the conserved cysteine through the conserved F or W. A D gene is named only where the DNA matches it firmly. Not every row has a clone size; where given, it reads once, few, many or a size class.

TRBV6-2/TRBV6-3	TRBJ2-7	NA	NA	CASSYRGQFVRYEQYF	TGTGCCAGCAGTTACCGAGGACAGTTTGTTCGCTACGAGCAGTACTTC
TRBV11-2	TRBJ2-7	TRBD1	few	CASSSLGQGTGEQYF	TGTGCCAGCAGCTCACTCGGACAGGGGACGGGGGAGCAGTACTTC
TRBV5-1	TRBJ2-5	TRBD1	NA	CASSYRQGLQETQYF	TGCGCCAGCAGTTATAGACAGGGGCTGCAAGAGACCCAGTACTTC
TRBV25-1	TRBJ2-3	NA	few	CASSGTWAEGYGDTQYF	TGTGCCAGCAGTGGGACGTGGGCTGAGGGTTATGGGGATACGCAGTATTTT
TRBV20-1	TRBJ1-5	NA	NA	CSALTSSGYSSPQHF	TGCAGTGCCCTTACTAGCTCGGGATACTCCTCTCCCCAGCATTTT
TRBV2	TRBJ2-6	TRBD2	NA	CASTQRGGANVLTF	TGTGCCAGCACGCAGCGGGGCGGGGCCAACGTCCTGACTTTC
TRBV15	TRBJ2-7	NA	NA	CATSRDRARGREQYF	TGTGCCACCAGCAGAGATAGGGCCAGGGGTCGCGAGCAGTACTTC
TRBV7-2	TRBJ2-5	NA	NA	CASSLYGGIQETQYF	TGTGCCAGCAGCTTATATGGGGGGATACAAGAGACCCAGTACTTC
TRBV27	TRBJ1-2	NA	many	CASSLVRPSDGYTF	TGTGCCAGCAGTTTGGTTCGCCCGAGCGATGGCTACACCTTC
TRBV6-2/TRBV6-3	TRBJ2-7	TRBD1	NA	CASSSPGQVAYEQYF	TGTGCCAGCAGTTCGCCGGGACAGGTCGCCTACGAGCAGTACTTC
TRBV20-1	TRBJ1-1	NA	NA	CSGSTVNTEAFF	TGCAGTGGATCGACGGTGAACACTGAAGCTTTCTTT
TRBV6-4	TRBJ2-3	NA	NA	CASSDSGADTDTQYF	TGTGCCAGCAGTGATTCAGGGGCAGACACAGATACGCAGTATTTT
TRBV20-1	TRBJ2-2	TRBD2	NA	CSSRLAGGPAGELFF	TGCAGTTCAAGACTAGCGGGGGGGCCTGCCGGGGAGCTGTTTTTT
TRBV20-1	TRBJ2-5	NA	NA	CSASYSLAWETQYF	TGCAGTGCTAGTTATTCCCTAGCGTGGGAGACCCAGTACTTC
TRBV20-1	TRBJ2-6	NA	NA	CSAISSGANVLTF	TGCAGTGCTATATCATCTGGGGCCAACGTCCTGACTTTC
TRBV20-1	TRBJ2-3	NA	many	CSARRPSVNTQYF	TGCAGTGCTCGACGCCCTAGCGTTAATACGCAGTATTTT
TRBV20-1	TRBJ2-2	TRBD1	few	CSALTGTGLSGELFF	TGCAGTGCCCTTACCGGGACAGGGCTGTCCGGGGAGCTGTTTTTT
TRBV2	TRBJ2-3	NA	NA	CASSEAADTQYF	TGTGCCAGCAGTGAGGCCGCGGATACGCAGTATTTT
TRBV5-1	TRBJ2-7	TRBD1	few	CASSRGRGHEQYF	TGCGCCAGCAGCCGTGGCAGGGGGCACGAGCAGTACTTC
TRBV7-8	TRBJ1-1	NA	NA	CASSLYKQGLVDEAFF	TGTGCCAGCAGCTTATACAAGCAGGGCTTGGTCGATGAAGCTTTCTTT
TRBV6-2/TRBV6-3	TRBJ2-2	NA	NA	CASHKAGSSGELFF	TGTGCCAGCCATAAGGCAGGATCGTCCGGGGAGCTGTTTTTT
TRBV29-1	TRBJ1-2	NA	many	CSVEVSYGYTF	TGCAGCGTTGAGGTCAGCTATGGCTACACCTTC
TRBV18	TRBJ2-5	NA	many	CASSPTRQETQYF	TGTGCCAGCTCACCAACCCGACAAGAGACCCAGTACTTC
TRBV21-1	TRBJ2-2	NA	NA	CASSRRVAGELFF	TGTGCCAGCAGCCGCCGGGTGGCCGGGGAGCTGTTTTTT
TRBV5-1	TRBJ2-7	NA	many	CASSSGYRAAEYEQYF	TGCGCCAGCAGCTCGGGCTACAGGGCCGCGGAGTACGAGCAGTACTTC
TRBV20-1	TRBJ2-7	NA	many	CSAIFPSEQYF	TGCAGTGCTATCTTTCCAAGCGAGCAGTACTTC
TRBV20-1	TRBJ1-5	NA	many	CSAREGSSNQPQHF	TGCAGTGCTAGAGAAGGCAGTAGCAATCAGCCCCAGCATTTT
TRBV11-1	TRBJ2-1	TRBD2	few	CASSRRWTSGRAVNEQFF	TGTGCCAGCAGCCGCCGTTGGACTAGCGGGAGGGCCGTAAATGAGCAGTTCTTC
TRBV5-1	TRBJ2-2	NA	NA	CASSQLSAGNTGELFF	TGCGCCAGCAGTCAACTCTCCGCAGGGAACACCGGGGAGCTGTTTTTT
TRBV29-1	TRBJ1-1	NA	many	CSVKGTLNTEAFF	TGCAGCGTCAAAGGGACCTTGAACACTGAAGCTTTCTTT
TRBV7-2	TRBJ2-7	NA	NA	CASSLIAERQYF	TGTGCCAGCAGCTTAATAGCGGAGAGGCAGTACTTC
TRBV29-1	TRBJ2-2	TRBD1	few	CSVPTGGADGELFF	TGCAGCGTCCCGACAGGGGGCGCGGACGGGGAGCTGTTTTTT
TRBV20-1	TRBJ2-7	TRBD2	NA	CSARASGRGSYEQYF	TGCAGTGCTAGAGCCAGCGGGAGGGGATCCTACGAGCAGTACTTC
TRBV20-1	TRBJ2-3	TRBD1	many	CSAPGQGSTDTQYF	TGCAGTGCACCCGGACAGGGGAGCACAGATACGCAGTATTTT
TRBV4-3	TRBJ1-5	NA	many	CASSQDLTASNQPQHF	TGCGCCAGCAGCCAAGATCTAACGGCTAGCAATCAGCCCCAGCATTTT
TRBV9	TRBJ1-1	TRBD1	many	CASTPGTGRRNTEAFF	TGTGCCAGCACCCCTGGGACAGGGCGGAGGAACACTGAAGCTTTCTTT
TRBV24-1	TRBJ2-5	TRBD2	few	CATSEWTSGRSETQYF	TGTGCCACCAGTGAGTGGACTAGCGGGAGATCAGAGACCCAGTACTTC
TRBV9	TRBJ2-1	NA	NA	CASSVWVQGEQFF	TGTGCCAGCAGCGTATGGGTGCAAGGTGAGCAGTTCTTC
TRBV6-4	TRBJ1-5	NA	many	CASSEGQPQHF	TGTGCCAGCAGTGAGGGTCAGCCCCAGCATTTT
TRBV7-2	TRBJ2-1	TRBD2	few	CASSSRGDFYNEQFF	TGTGCCAGCAGCTCGCGGGGGGACTTCTACAATGAGCAGTTCTTC